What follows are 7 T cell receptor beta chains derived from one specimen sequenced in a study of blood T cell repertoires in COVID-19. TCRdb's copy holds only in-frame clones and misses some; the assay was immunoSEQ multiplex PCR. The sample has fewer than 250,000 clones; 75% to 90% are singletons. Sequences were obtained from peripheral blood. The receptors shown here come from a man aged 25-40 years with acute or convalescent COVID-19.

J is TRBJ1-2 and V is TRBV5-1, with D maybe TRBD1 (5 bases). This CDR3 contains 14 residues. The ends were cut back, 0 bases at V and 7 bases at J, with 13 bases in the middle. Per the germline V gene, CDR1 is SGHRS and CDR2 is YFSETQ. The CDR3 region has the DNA TGCGCCAGCAGCTTGGACAGGAGACCGGGTGGCTACACCTTC. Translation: CASSLDRRPGGYTF.

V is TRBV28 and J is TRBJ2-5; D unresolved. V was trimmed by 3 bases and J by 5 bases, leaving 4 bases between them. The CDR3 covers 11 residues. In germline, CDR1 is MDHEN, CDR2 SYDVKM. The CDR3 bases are TGTGCCAGCAGTTTTATGGAGACCCAGTACTTC. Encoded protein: CASSFMETQYF.

CDR3 residues: CASSPSRTGNTDTQYF. The CDR3 bases are TGTGCCAGCTCACCTTCCAGGACAGGGAACACAGATACGCAGTATTTT. The genes are TRBV18 and TRBJ2-3; TRBD1 agrees at 8 bases. The CDR3 length is 16 residues. Losses at the gene ends were 3 bases for V and 2 bases for J; bases not matched to a gene: 7. CDR1 and CDR2 (germline): KGHSH, LQKENI.

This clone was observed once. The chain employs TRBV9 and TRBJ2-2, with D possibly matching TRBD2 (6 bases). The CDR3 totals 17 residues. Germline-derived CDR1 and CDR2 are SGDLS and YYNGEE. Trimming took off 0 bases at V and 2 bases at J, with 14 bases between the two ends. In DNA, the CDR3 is TGTGCCAGCAGCGTAGCTCGAAGGAGGGGCAACACCGGGGAGCTGTTTTTT. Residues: CASSVARRRGNTGELFF.

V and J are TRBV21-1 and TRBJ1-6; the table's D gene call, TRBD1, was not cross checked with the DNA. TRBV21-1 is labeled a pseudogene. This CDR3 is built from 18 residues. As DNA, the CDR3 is TGTGCCAGCAGCAAACTTTCAGACAGTCTCCGTGGGAATTCACCCCTCCACTTT. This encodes CASSKLSDSLRGNSPLHF.

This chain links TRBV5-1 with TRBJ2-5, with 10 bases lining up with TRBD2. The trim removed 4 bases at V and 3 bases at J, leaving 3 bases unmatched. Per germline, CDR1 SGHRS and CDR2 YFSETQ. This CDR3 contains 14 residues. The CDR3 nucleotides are TGCGCCAGCAGCCCGGGACTAGCGAAAGAGACCCAGTACTTC. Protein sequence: CASSPGLAKETQYF.

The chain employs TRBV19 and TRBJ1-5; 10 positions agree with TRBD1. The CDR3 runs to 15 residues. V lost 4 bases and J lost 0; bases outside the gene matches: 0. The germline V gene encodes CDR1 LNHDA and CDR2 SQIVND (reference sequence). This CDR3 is CASSRDRGSNQPQHF. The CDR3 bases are TGTGCCAGTAGTAGGGACAGGGGTAGCAATCAGCCCCAGCATTTT.